What follows is one T cell receptor (beta chain) and its context. The clone's antigen remains unknown. No base-level quality is on record; no much larger clone is a single base apart. TCRbeta CDR3 regions were amplified from genomic DNA using the immunoSEQ Assay, a bias-controlled multiplex PCR. As for how the authors treated the data: The number of nucleated cells in each sample was estimated from the amplification of reference gene primers within the assay. To quantify the absolute abundance of each unique TCRbeta CDR3 rearrangement, sequence reads were collapsed and filtered. Productive Simpson clonality was computed per sample as the square root of Simpson's diversity index over productive rearrangements. TCRdb re-hosts the immuneACCESS table, in-frame sequences only. Its copies lack some clones; in the studies checked, an unresolved V gene accounts for under half of them, and the cause for the rest is not known. The DNA gave D and trimming, while V, J and clone size come from that table. This sample lists 180,000 or so clones; approximately 89% were detected once. 5% to 8% of the sample rests with the top ten.

The sample comes from a study of blood T cell repertoires in COVID-19 (dated by TCRdb to between 2020 and 2021). For the study in its entirety: Collaborator samples came from the United States, Italy and Spain and covered acute and convalescent phases of COVID-19. Where HLA class I and class II types were available, the types were taken from metadata supplied by the sample provider, not from assay-based typing. The samples were drawn from two sources: the first 160 participants of the ongoing ImmuneRACE study, and fewer than 1,500 subjects contributed by 6 global collaborators. Subjects who had been exposed to COVID-19, were actively infected with it, or had recovered from it provided the deeply sampled blood TCRbeta repertoires that made up the dataset. Nearly every sample came with metadata listing a de-identified subject ID, COVID-19 status, age in years and sex. The repertoires were released in a freely available public database intended as a resource for research on the immune response to SARS-CoV-2. The prospective study material was composed of cDNA or gDNA derived from T cells, B-cell-depleted T cells, or PBMCs. Points the paper makes about the study in general: Clinical and demographic metadata were provided uncurated, with the amount varying by source and participant.

V is pared back by 5 bases and J by 3 bases, with 10 bases lying between the germline termini. Taken from the germline V gene, the CDR1 and CDR2 loops are MNHEY and SVGAGI. The CDR3 holds 13 amino acids from the cysteine to the phenylalanine. Just the 39-base CDR3 DNA is kept, in frame starting at base 1. Participants in the prospective study were aged roughly 18 to 100 years, lived in about two dozen United States geographic areas, and enrolled through a virtual design. In the prospective study, participants were assigned to cohorts based on the clinical history participants reported in a screening survey and a study questionnaire. Recovered participants in ImmuneRACE Cohort 3 were defined as having two consecutive negative NP/OP PCR tests, clearance from a healthcare professional, or resolution of symptoms. In the prospective study, whole blood, serum and a nasopharyngeal or oropharyngeal swab were collected from each participant by mobile phlebotomists. Prospective study participants could optionally give additional blood draws and questionnaires over an approximately two-month period. Before DNA extraction, prospective study blood samples were shipped either frozen or at room temperature.

Sequenced material: PBMCs or T cells enriched from blood (not recorded which). The sequence came from a middle-aged man who had recovered from COVID-19. This receptor chain uses TRBV6-5 and TRBJ1-1; a tentative D match to TRBD1 spans 5 bases. CDR3 reads: CASSIRGDTEAFF. The bases read TGTGCCAGCAGTATCCGGGGGGACACTGAAGCTTTCTTT.